The clone carrying this T cell receptor (beta chain) has a handful of counts. The antigen is undetermined. The primer mix had 60 Vbeta and 13 Jbeta primers. Here immunoSEQ multiplex PCR was the method, and the copy in TCRdb shows in-frame clones only, minus some. The repertoire holds over 100,000 clones, with 75% to 90% as singletons. This specimen belongs to a study of cytomegalovirus exposure and HLA in healthy donors. Study conclusions and caveats: Most CMV-associated TCR beta chains were later found to appear HLA-restricted. Reports indicated that the classifier achieved high specificity and sensitivity in diagnosing cytomegalovirus status. There was a cluster of highly shared sequence variants that was likely a sequencing artifact. Data from an earlier analysis indicated that most TCR beta V segments were productive either about 87% or about 30% of the time.

Germline V gene data show CDR1 as MDHEN and CDR2 as SYDVKM. The V gene end was trimmed by 5 bases and the J gene end by 7 bases; junction bases not matched to a gene: 7. CDR3 size: 13 residues. The chain links TRBV28 to TRBJ2-7, with 8 bases lining up with TRBD1. This sequence was found in a man aged 25-45 years in good health and CMV-seronegative. Sequenced sample: PBMCs. The CDR3 reads CASSLRQGMEQYF. CDR3 DNA: TGTGCCAGCAGTCTCCGACAGGGGATGGAGCAGTACTTC.